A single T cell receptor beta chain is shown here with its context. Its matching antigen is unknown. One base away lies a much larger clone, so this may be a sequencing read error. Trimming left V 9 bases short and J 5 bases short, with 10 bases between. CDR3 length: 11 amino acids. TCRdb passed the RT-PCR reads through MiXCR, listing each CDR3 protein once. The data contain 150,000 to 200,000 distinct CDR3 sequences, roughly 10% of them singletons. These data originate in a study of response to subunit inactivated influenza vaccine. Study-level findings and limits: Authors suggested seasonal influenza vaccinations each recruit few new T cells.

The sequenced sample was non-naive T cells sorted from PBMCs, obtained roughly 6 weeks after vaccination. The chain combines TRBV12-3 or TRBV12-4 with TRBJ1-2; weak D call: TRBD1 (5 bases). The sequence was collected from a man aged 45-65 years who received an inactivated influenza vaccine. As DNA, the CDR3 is TGTGCCAGAAGCGACAGATATGGCTACACCTTC. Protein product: CARSDRYGYTF.